These 26 T cell receptor beta chains originate from one sample sequenced in a study of blood T cell repertoires in COVID-19 (dated by TCRdb to the early 2020s). Library preparation was by the immunoSEQ multiplex PCR assay. TCRdb took this table from immuneACCESS and kept in-frame rearrangements with V and J called. Such tables lack part of the clones; where checked against another copy, unresolved V genes explain under half of the gap, and the rest is unexplained. The sample table shows some 310,000 clones, and around 91% are seen once. Around 0.96% of the sample is in the top ten clones. Input material: peripheral blood. These receptors all stem from a woman aged 40 to 50 with COVID-19, enrolled during active disease.

V gene TRBV7-9 combines with J gene TRBJ1-2, with D hard to call. Germline CDR1 SEHNR, CDR2 FQNEAQ (reference sequence). V gave up 5 bases and J gave up 4 bases, with 8 bases separating them. CDR3 length: 12 residues. CDR3 coding DNA: TGTGCCAGCAGCCGGGAGGGCTATGGCTACACCTTC. It is translated as CASSREGYGYTF.

V gene TRBV9 combines with J gene TRBJ1-3; a possible D gene is TRBD1 (5 bases). V was clipped by 3 bases and J by 2 bases, with 12 bases between them. The CDR3 has 15 amino acids. Germline V gives CDR1 SGDLS, CDR2 YYNGEE. For the CDR3, the DNA is TGTGCCAGCAGCGGTATCCAGGGCGCTGGAAACACCATATATTTT. As protein: CASSGIQGAGNTIYF.

The chain carries TRBV7-3 and TRBJ1-1, with D possibly matching TRBD1 (6 bases). From germline, CDR1 is SGHTA and CDR2 FQGTGA. The CDR3 is made up of 13 amino acids. V lost 1 base, J lost 8 bases, and 11 bases lay in between. DNA for the CDR3: TGTGCCAGCAGCTTAAGCCCAGGGGACGAAGCTTTCTTT. The encoded protein is CASSLSPGDEAFF.

J is TRBJ2-4 and V is TRBV19; D is possibly TRBD1 (6 bases). Trimming stripped 2 bases from V and 0 bases from J, with 17 bases between. The CDR3 covers 18 residues. Germline CDR1 and CDR2: LNHDA and SQIVND (reference sequence). CDR3 region: CASSIRAGTPVAKNIQYF. The CDR3 region has the DNA TGTGCCAGTAGTATAAGGGCTGGGACACCAGTAGCCAAAAACATTCAGTACTTC. Drawing the rest from reference TRBV19 and TRBJ2-4, the complete variable domain is DGGITQSPKYLFRKEGQNVTLSCEQNLNHDAMYWYRQDPGQGLRLIYYSQIVNDFQKGDIAEGYSVSREKKESFPLTVTSAQKNPTAFYLCASSIRAGTPVAKNIQYFGAGTRLSVL.

V usage is TRBV6-5 and J usage is TRBJ2-2, with 10 bases identical to TRBD1. Germline CDR1 reads MNHEY; CDR2 reads SVGAGI. V shed 7 bases, J shed 2 bases, and the junction held 4 bases outside the gene matches. The CDR3 contains 15 residues. The CDR3 nucleotides are TGTGCCAGCAACGACAGGGGGCGAAACACCGGGGAGCTGTTTTTT. Protein product: CASNDRGRNTGELFF.

The chain combines TRBV9 with TRBJ2-7; no clear D gene. Trimming stripped 3 bases from V and 1 base from J, with 14 bases between. The CDR3 loop spans 15 amino acids. Per germline, CDR1 SGDLS and CDR2 YYNGEE. The CDR3 DNA is TGTGCCAGCAGCGAACATTATTTACTATCCTACGAGCAGTACTTC. This encodes CASSEHYLLSYEQYF.

Comment on this clone: One junction end does not reproduce the germline sequence, and a read error may be involved. This sequence joins TRBV5-1 and TRBJ2-5; 11 positions match TRBD1. Germline CDR1 reads SGHRS; CDR2 reads YFSETQ. The CDR3 sequence is 19 residues long. CDR3 nucleotides: TGCGCCAGCAGCTTGTTGAGGGACAGGGGGTGGAAGGCGGAAGAAACCCAGTACTTC. It codes for CASSLLRDRGWKAEETQYF.

V usage is TRBV9 and J usage is TRBJ1-6, with D perhaps matching TRBD1 (5 bases). The CDR3 length is 20 residues. Germline V gives CDR1 SGDLS, CDR2 YYNGEE. V lost 3 bases and J 0 bases, leaving 22 bases between the germline ends. As DNA, the CDR3 is TGTGCCAGCAGCGACGCCTTCCCAAGACCCGGGGGCTCCTATAATTCACCCCTCCACTTT. It translates to CASSDAFPRPGGSYNSPLHF.

This clone has just one count. The chain uses TRBV9 and TRBJ1-1; D unresolved. V gave up 0 bases and J gave up 0 bases, with 6 bases separating them. There are 14 residues in the CDR3. Germline V lookup: CDR1 SGDLS, CDR2 YYNGEE. CDR3 region: CASSVDGMNTEAFF. The CDR3 DNA follows: TGTGCCAGCAGCGTAGACGGTATGAACACTGAAGCTTTCTTT.

The chain has TRBV29-1 and TRBJ1-2; tentative D call: TRBD1 (5 bases). In germline, CDR1 is SQVTM, CDR2 ANQGSEA. The length of the CDR3 is 10 residues. Trimming removed 8 bases at V and 8 bases at J, with 12 bases between. The CDR3 sequence is CSFGEGGYTF. For the CDR3, the DNA is TGCAGCTTCGGGGAGGGGGGCTACACCTTC.

A word on this clone: Within the sample, other DNA sequences also encode this same CDR3. This chain connects TRBV7-2 to TRBJ2-5; D unresolved. CDR1 is SGHTA, CDR2 FQGNSA, per germline. The CDR3 runs to 12 residues. V lost 6 bases and J lost 2, with 7 bases in between. The CDR3 nucleotides are TGTGCCAGCAGTCGAGCTCAAGAGACCCAGTACTTC. Its translation: CASSRAQETQYF.

The chain joins TRBV19 to TRBJ1-6; tentative D call: TRBD1 (5 bases). Germline values: CDR1 LNHDA, CDR2 SQIVND (reference sequence). The CDR3 has 17 residues. V was shortened by 2 bases and J by 6 bases, with 17 bases between the two germline ends. CDR3 in amino acids: CASSIRIGGAGNSPLHF. The CDR3 bases are TGTGCCAGTAGTATAAGGATTGGAGGGGCCGGTAATTCACCCCTCCACTTT.

The chain couples TRBV27 to TRBJ2-1; TRBD2 aligns across 10 bases. With V trimmed by 2 bases and J by 4 bases, 14 bases remained unmatched. Germline CDR1 and CDR2: MNHEY and SMNVEV (reference sequence). The CDR3 runs 19 residues. The CDR3 coding sequence is TGTGCCAGCAGTTTAATTTCAGGGGCTCGAGCGGGAGGGTACAATGAGCAGTTCTTC. As protein: CASSLISGARAGGYNEQFF.

This clone was recorded only once. The rearrangement joins TRBV11-1 to TRBJ2-7; 7 nucleotides align to TRBD1. The junction had 5 bases not matched to a gene; V was cut back by 3 bases and J by 0 bases. In germline, CDR1 is SGHAT, CDR2 FQDESV (reference sequence). CDR3 length equals 15 residues. CDR3 sequence: CASSFQAGGSYEQYF. CDR3 nucleotides: TGTGCCAGCAGCTTTCAGGCAGGGGGCTCCTACGAGCAGTACTTC.

The V and J genes are TRBV7-6 and TRBJ2-5; the D gene is possibly TRBD2 (6 bases). With 3 bases removed from V and 2 bases from J, the gap between germline ends came to 13 bases. The germline CDR1 and CDR2 sequences are SGHVS and FNYEAQ. This CDR3 spans 15 amino acids. As DNA, the CDR3 is TGTGCCAGCAGCTTGACGGGAGCTAATCAAGAGACCCAGTACTTC. Amino acids: CASSLTGANQETQYF.

CDR3 nucleotides: TGTGCCAGCAGTTTCTGGCAGGGGAATGAAAAACTGTTTTTT. Residues: CASSFWQGNEKLFF. The chain uses TRBV27 and TRBJ1-4; tentatively, D is TRBD1 (6 bases). The CDR3 consists of 14 residues. Germline values: CDR1 MNHEY, CDR2 SMNVEV (reference sequence). The germline V and J ends were trimmed by 3 bases and 5 bases, with 10 bases remaining between them. The whole variable domain, filled in from reference TRBV27 and TRBJ1-4, reads EAQVTQNPRYLITVTGKKLTVTCSQNMNHEYMSWYRQDPGLGLRQIYYSMNVEVTDKGDVPEGYKVSRKEKRNFPLILESPSPNQTSLYFCASSFWQGNEKLFFGSGTQLSVL.

V is TRBV28 and J is TRBJ2-7; 10 bases line up with TRBD1. Losses at the gene ends were 3 bases for V and 5 bases for J; bases not matched to a gene: 7. The CDR3 is 15 amino acids. Germline values: CDR1 MDHEN, CDR2 SYDVKM. This CDR3 is CASSFVDRGLDEQYF. CDR3 in DNA: TGTGCCAGCAGTTTCGTTGACAGGGGGCTGGACGAGCAGTACTTC. Drawing the rest from reference TRBV28 and TRBJ2-7, the complete variable domain is DVKVTQSSRYLVKRTGEKVFLECVQDMDHENMFWYRQDPGLGLRLIYFSYDVKMKEKGDIPEGYSVSREKKERFSLILESASTNQTSMYLCASSFVDRGLDEQYFGPGTRLTVT.

This sequence joins TRBV7-9 and TRBJ2-3, with 11 bases lining up with TRBD1. Germline CDR1 and CDR2: SEHNR and FQNEAQ (reference sequence). The CDR3 spans 17 residues. The V gene end was trimmed by 6 bases and the J gene end by 1 base; junction bases not matched to a gene: 9. The chain's CDR3 is CASRRTGGSSRTDTQYF. DNA of the CDR3: TGTGCCAGCAGGAGGACAGGGGGCTCATCCCGCACAGATACGCAGTATTTT.

This clone was found once. The chain recombines TRBV4-1 with TRBJ1-1, with no clear D. Germline V gene lookup returns CDR1 MGHRA and CDR2 YSYEKL. With 5 bases removed from V and 0 bases from J, the gap between germline ends came to 22 bases. There are 18 residues in the CDR3. The CDR3 DNA sequence: TGCGCCAGCAGCTCCTGGATCGTAGGTAGCGTCATGAACACTGAAGCTTTCTTT. Amino acid sequence: CASSSWIVGSVMNTEAFF.

The chain employs TRBV14 and TRBJ2-3, with D possibly being TRBD2 (5 bases). Germline-derived CDR1 and CDR2 are SGHDN and FVKESK. Trimming stripped 1 base from V and 4 bases from J, with 6 bases between. This CDR3 contains 13 residues. The CDR3 region has the DNA TGTGCCAGCAGCCAAGCGGGGTCAGATACGCAGTATTTT. Translated, it gives CASSQAGSDTQYF.

The chain is built from TRBV28 and TRBJ1-2; 10 bases map to TRBD1. V lost 4 bases to trimming and J lost 8 bases; unmatched junction nucleotides: 4. This CDR3 spans 13 amino acids. Germline CDR1 is MDHEN and CDR2 is SYDVKM. Here the CDR3 reads CASSSGQGSGYTF. The CDR3, as DNA: TGTGCCAGCAGTTCGGGACAGGGGAGCGGCTACACCTTC.

V usage is TRBV25-1 and J usage is TRBJ1-1; D may be TRBD1 (6 bases). The ends were cut back, 10 bases at V and 1 base at J, with 19 bases in the middle. Germline values: CDR1 MGHDK, CDR2 SYGVNS. CDR3 length: 15 residues. The CDR3 region is CATDDPGQPNTEAFF. DNA of the CDR3: TGTGCCACCGATGATCCCGGACAGCCGAACACTGAAGCTTTCTTT.

The genes are TRBV15 and TRBJ2-2; 9 bases agree with TRBD1. Per the germline V gene, CDR1 is LNHNV and CDR2 is YYDKDF (reference sequence). There are 16 residues in the CDR3. Unmatched junction bases numbered 9, after V lost 3 bases and J lost 7 bases. The CDR3 protein is CATSRTGTGRFGELFF. For the CDR3, the DNA is TGTGCCACCAGCAGGACCGGGACAGGGAGATTCGGGGAGCTGTTTTTT.

The chain links TRBV28 to TRBJ2-7; 14 bases are shared with TRBD2. With 5 bases clipped from V and 2 bases from J, the junction kept 8 bases outside the gene matches. This CDR3 is built from 17 residues. The V gene's germline CDR1 is MDHEN and CDR2 SYDVKM. The CDR3 sequence is CASSRTSGRLLPYEQYF. The CDR3 nucleotides read TGTGCCAGCAGTCGGACTAGCGGGAGGCTCCTACCCTACGAGCAGTACTTC.

This sequence joins TRBV19 and TRBJ2-3; 11 bases fit TRBD2. With V trimmed by 11 bases and J by 2 bases, 9 bases remained unmatched. The CDR3 extends over 15 amino acids. CDR1 is LNHDA and CDR2 is SQIVND in the germline V gene (reference sequence). Here the CDR3 DNA reads TGTGCCGGATCTTCTAGCGGGGGGCTCACAGATACGCAGTATTTT. Its protein product is CAGSSSGGLTDTQYF.

The chain joins TRBV7-9 to TRBJ2-1; 9 bases map to TRBD2. Germline V gives CDR1 SEHNR, CDR2 FQNEAQ (reference sequence). Germline trimming cut 0 bases from V and 4 bases from J; bases unmatched to any gene: 1. This CDR3 has 15 amino acids. CDR3 sequence (DNA): TGTGCCAGCAGCTTAGCCGCGGGGGGGTACAATGAGCAGTTCTTC. Translation: CASSLAAGGYNEQFF.